This TCR beta chain was recorded in a study of T cell changes during pregnancy in multiple sclerosis. Germline V lookup: CDR1 SGHRS, CDR2 YFSETQ. This CDR3 comprises 12 residues. Deletions cut 4 bases from V and 7 bases from J, with 12 bases between. TCRdb's table, derived via immunoSEQ multiplex PCR, lists solely in-frame clones and lacks some. The table lists fewer than 110,000 clones, about 90% of them singletons. The specimen comprised peripheral blood, sampled after pregnancy. The sequence was collected from a female donor with multiple sclerosis, enrolled in a pregnancy study. V and J are TRBV5-1 and TRBJ2-7; TRBD2 might be the D (7 bases). CDR3 amino acids: CASSREGEEQYF. CDR3 sequence (DNA): TGCGCCAGCAGCAGGGAGGGGGAGGAGCAGTACTTC.